This T cell receptor beta chain was profiled in a study of cytomegalovirus exposure and HLA in healthy donors. Findings and limits, study-wide: Later analysis showed TCR association rates varying by HLA locus, highest for DRB1 and lowest for HLA-C. Cytomegalovirus association was listed for around 180 TCR beta chains.

60 Vbeta and 13 Jbeta primers were used in PCR. Original handling: In a later analysis, some 10 million of 75 million to 85 million unique beta chains occurred in at least two donors. This table comes from immunoSEQ multiplex PCR, and its TCRdb copy is limited to in-frame clones, with some not included. V, J and clone size derive from that table, while D and trimming were established from the DNA sequence. The sample has approximately 100,000 clones, over 75% seen once. Note on this clone: What it recognizes is unknown.

Germline CDR1 is LNHDA and CDR2 is SQIVND (reference sequence). The CDR3 is 12 amino acids. Deletions cut 6 bases from V and 6 bases from J, with 8 bases between. This rearrangement joins TRBV19 to TRBJ2-2; a possible D gene is TRBD2 (5 bases). The sequenced sample was PBMCs. This receptor was identified in a man between 35 and 55 years old in good health and CMV-seropositive. Here the CDR3 DNA reads TGTGCCAGTAGGGACTCATCCGGGGAGCTGTTTTTT. This encodes CASRDSSGELFF.